What follows is one TCR beta chain and its context. The sample comes from a study of shared T cell receptors in the human thymus. Generated by immunoSEQ multiplex PCR, the TCRdb table keeps only in-frame clones and is missing some. The data hold around 730,000 clones, with over 75% observed a single time. In germline, CDR1 is LNHNV, CDR2 YYDKDF (reference sequence). This CDR3 is 15 amino acids long. V shed 2 bases and J shed 4 bases, with 14 bases lying between them. Another study also made use of these data, one on human thymus T cells. Per that study: Donors were healthy Finnish babies undergoing corrective operations for congenital heart defects.

This clonotype originated in a girl under three years old with a congenital heart defect. V and J are TRBV15 and TRBJ2-5, with D possibly TRBD2 on 5 matching bases. Sequencing was performed on thymocytes. CDR3 nucleotide sequence: TGTGCCACCAGCAGATGGCTTACTAGAGGAGAGACCCAGTACTTC. Translation: CATSRWLTRGETQYF.